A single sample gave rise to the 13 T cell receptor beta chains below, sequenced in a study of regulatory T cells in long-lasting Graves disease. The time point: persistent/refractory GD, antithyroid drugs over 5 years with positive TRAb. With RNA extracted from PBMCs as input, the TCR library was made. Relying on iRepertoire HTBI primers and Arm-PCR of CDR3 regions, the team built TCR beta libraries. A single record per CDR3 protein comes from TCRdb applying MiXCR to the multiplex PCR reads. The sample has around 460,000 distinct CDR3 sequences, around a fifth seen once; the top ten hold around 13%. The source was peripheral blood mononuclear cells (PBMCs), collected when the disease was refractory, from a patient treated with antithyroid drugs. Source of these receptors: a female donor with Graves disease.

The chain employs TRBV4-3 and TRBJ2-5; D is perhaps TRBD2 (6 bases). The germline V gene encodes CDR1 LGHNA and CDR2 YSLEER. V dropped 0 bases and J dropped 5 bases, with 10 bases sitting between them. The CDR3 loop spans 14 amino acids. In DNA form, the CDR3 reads TGCGCCAGCAGCCAAGAGGAGGGGTGGGAGACCCAGTACTTC. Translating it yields CASSQEEGWETQYF.

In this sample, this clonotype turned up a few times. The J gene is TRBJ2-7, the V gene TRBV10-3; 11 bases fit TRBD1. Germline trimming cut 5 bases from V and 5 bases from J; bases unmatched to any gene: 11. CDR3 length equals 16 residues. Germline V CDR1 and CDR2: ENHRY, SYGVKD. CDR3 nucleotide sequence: TGTGCCATCAGTTCAACTAAGGACAGGGGGCTCGACGAGCAGTACTTC. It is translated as CAISSTKDRGLDEQYF.

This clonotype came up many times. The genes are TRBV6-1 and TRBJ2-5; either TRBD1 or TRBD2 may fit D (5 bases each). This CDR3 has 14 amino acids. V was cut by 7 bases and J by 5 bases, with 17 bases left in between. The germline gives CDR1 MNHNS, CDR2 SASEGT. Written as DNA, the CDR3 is TGTGCCAGCACCCTACTCAGGGAGTCGGAGACCCAGTACTTC. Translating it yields CASTLLRESETQYF.

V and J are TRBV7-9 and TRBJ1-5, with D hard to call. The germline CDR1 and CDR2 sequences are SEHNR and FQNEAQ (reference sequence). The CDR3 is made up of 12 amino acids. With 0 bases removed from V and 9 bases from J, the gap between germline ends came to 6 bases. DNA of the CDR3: TGTGCCAGCAGCTTAGCGGACGGGCCCCAGCATTTT. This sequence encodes CASSLADGPQHF.

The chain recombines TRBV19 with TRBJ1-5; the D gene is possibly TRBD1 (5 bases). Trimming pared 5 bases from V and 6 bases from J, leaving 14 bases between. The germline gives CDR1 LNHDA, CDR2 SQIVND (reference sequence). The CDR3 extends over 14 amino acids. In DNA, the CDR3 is TGTGCCAGTAGTCCTCAGGGTAATGGTCAGCCCCAGCATTTT. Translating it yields CASSPQGNGQPQHF.

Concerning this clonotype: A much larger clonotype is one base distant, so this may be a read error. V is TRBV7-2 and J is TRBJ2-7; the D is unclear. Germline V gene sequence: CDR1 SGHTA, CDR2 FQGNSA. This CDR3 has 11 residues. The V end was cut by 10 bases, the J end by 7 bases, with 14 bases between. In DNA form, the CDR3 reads TGTGCCAACAGTACTCCCCGGGAGCAGTACTTC. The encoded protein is CANSTPREQYF.

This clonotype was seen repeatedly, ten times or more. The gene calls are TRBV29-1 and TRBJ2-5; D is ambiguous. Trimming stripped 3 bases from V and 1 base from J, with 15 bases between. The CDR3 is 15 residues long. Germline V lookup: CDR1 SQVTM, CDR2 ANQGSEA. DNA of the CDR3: TGCAGCGTTGAGACCGTGGCACAATCCCAAGAGACCCAGTACTTC. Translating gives CSVETVAQSQETQYF.

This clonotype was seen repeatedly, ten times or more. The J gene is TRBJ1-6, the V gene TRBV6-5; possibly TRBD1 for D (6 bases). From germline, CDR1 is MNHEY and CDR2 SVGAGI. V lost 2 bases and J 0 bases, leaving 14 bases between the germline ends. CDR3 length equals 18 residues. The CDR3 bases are TGTGCCAGCAGTTACGACGGACAGCGTAGCTCCTATAATTCACCCCTCCACTTT. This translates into CASSYDGQRSSYNSPLHF.

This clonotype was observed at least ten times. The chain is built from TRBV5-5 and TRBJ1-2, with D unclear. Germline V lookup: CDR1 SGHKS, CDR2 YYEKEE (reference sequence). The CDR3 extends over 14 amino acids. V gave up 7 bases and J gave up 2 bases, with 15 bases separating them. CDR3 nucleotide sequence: TGTGCCAGCTTCACCCTTCTGGGAAACTATGGCTACACCTTC. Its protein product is CASFTLLGNYGYTF.

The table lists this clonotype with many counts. The CDR3 reads CASSLDIQETQYF. As DNA, the CDR3 is TGTGCCAGCAGCTTGGACATACAAGAGACCCAGTACTTC. This rearrangement joins TRBV7-2 to TRBJ2-5; possible D gene TRBD1, 5 bases. The V end lost 3 bases, the J end lost 2 bases, and 7 bases lay between the germline ends. This CDR3 has 13 residues. Germline CDR1 is SGHTA and CDR2 is FQGNSA.

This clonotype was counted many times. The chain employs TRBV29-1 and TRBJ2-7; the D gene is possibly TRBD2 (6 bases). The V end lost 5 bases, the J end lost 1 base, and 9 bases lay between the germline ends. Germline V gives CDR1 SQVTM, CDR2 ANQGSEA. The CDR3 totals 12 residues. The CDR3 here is CSVPAGSYEQYF. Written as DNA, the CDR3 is TGCAGCGTTCCGGCGGGGTCCTACGAGCAGTACTTC.

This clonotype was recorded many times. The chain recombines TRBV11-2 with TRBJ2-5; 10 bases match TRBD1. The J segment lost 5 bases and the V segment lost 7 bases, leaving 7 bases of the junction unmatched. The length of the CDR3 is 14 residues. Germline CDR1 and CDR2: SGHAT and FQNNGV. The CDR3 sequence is CASTSTGGSETQYF. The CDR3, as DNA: TGTGCCAGCACCTCGACAGGGGGCTCTGAGACCCAGTACTTC.

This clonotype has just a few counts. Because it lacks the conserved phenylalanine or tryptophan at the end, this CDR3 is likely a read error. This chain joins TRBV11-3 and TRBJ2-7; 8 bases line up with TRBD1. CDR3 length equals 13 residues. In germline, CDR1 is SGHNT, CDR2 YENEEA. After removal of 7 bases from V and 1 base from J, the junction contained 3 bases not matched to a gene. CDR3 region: CASTTGVSYEQYL. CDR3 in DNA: TGTGCCAGCACGACAGGGGTTTCCTACGAGCAGTACCTC.